The rows below give T cell receptor beta chains drawn from one sample of a study of early T cells in non-severe SARS-CoV-2 infection. TCRdb redid the calling of the 5' RACE reads with MiXCR, one entry per CDR3 protein. This table has about 56,000 distinct CDR3 sequences, 10% to 13% appearing once. Sequencing was done on a sample of whole blood. The origin of the receptors is an adult who was a healthcare worker with PCR-confirmed SARS-CoV-2 infection or an uninfected control (not recorded which). Each CDR3 is given with its conserved first and last residue. A D gene is named only where the DNA matches it firmly. Clone size is given for some rows only: seen once, a few or many times, or a class if the clone is expanded.

len: 12
abundance: few
v_gene: TRBV20-1
d_gene: TRBD2
j_gene: TRBJ2-5
CDR3nt: TGCAGTGCCGAACTAGCGCAGGAGACCCAGTACTTC
CDR3aa: CSAELAQETQYF

len: 15
abundance: few
v_gene: TRBV20-1
d_gene: TRBD2
j_gene: TRBJ2-1
CDR3nt: TGCAGTGCTAGTAGCGGGAGGGCCTGGTACAATGAGCAGTTCTTC
CDR3aa: CSASSGRAWYNEQFF

len: 16
abundance: many
v_gene: TRBV18
d_gene: TRBD2
j_gene: TRBJ2-2
CDR3nt: TGTGCCAGCTCATCTAAACTAGCGGGAGATCTCGGGGAGCTGTTTTTT
CDR3aa: CASSSKLAGDLGELFF

len: 15
abundance: many
v_gene: TRBV7-6
d_gene: TRBD1
j_gene: TRBJ2-1
CDR3nt: TGTGCCAGCAGCCCAGACAGGGGCGCTACGGGGGAGCAGTTCTTC
CDR3aa: CASSPDRGATGEQFF

len: 15
abundance: .
v_gene: TRBV7-9
d_gene: .
j_gene: TRBJ2-5
CDR3nt: TGTGCCAGCAGCCGGATGGACAGTGAGAAAGAGACCCAGTACTTC
CDR3aa: CASSRMDSEKETQYF

len: 13
abundance: many
v_gene: TRBV12-3/TRBV12-4
d_gene: .
j_gene: TRBJ2-1
CDR3nt: TGTGCCAGCCGGGGGAGCTCCTACAATGAGCAGTTCTTC
CDR3aa: CASRGSSYNEQFF

len: 17
abundance: many
v_gene: TRBV2
d_gene: TRBD2
j_gene: TRBJ2-3
CDR3nt: TGTGCCAGCAGTGAAGGTAGCGGGAGTGCTTACACAGATACGCAGTATTTT
CDR3aa: CASSEGSGSAYTDTQYF

len: 14
abundance: .
v_gene: TRBV3-1
d_gene: .
j_gene: TRBJ2-7
CDR3nt: TGTGCCAGCACCCTCAACGGGGGAGACTACGAGCAGCACTTC
CDR3aa: CASTLNGGDYEQHF

len: 14
abundance: .
v_gene: TRBV24-1
d_gene: .
j_gene: TRBJ1-2
CDR3nt: TGTGCCACCAGTGATCGCTTCGACAGGCATGGCTACACCTTC
CDR3aa: CATSDRFDRHGYTF

len: 13
abundance: few
v_gene: TRBV18
d_gene: .
j_gene: TRBJ2-7
CDR3nt: TGTGCCAGCTCACAGGTTAGGTACTTTGAGCAGTACTTC
CDR3aa: CASSQVRYFEQYF

len: 14
abundance: .
v_gene: TRBV9
d_gene: .
j_gene: TRBJ2-1
CDR3nt: TGTGCCAGCAGCGTAGAGCACTCCTACAATGAGCAGTTCTTC
CDR3aa: CASSVEHSYNEQFF

len: 18
abundance: many
v_gene: TRBV6-2/TRBV6-3
d_gene: TRBD2
j_gene: TRBJ2-2
CDR3nt: TGTGCCAGCAGTCCGACTTTTGGACTAGCGGGAAACACCGGGGAGCTGTTTTTT
CDR3aa: CASSPTFGLAGNTGELFF

len: 14
abundance: .
v_gene: TRBV6-1
d_gene: .
j_gene: TRBJ2-7
CDR3nt: TGTGCCAGCGAGTACAGTCGAAACTCCTACGAGCAGTACTTC
CDR3aa: CASEYSRNSYEQYF

len: 13
abundance: .
v_gene: TRBV12-3/TRBV12-4
d_gene: .
j_gene: TRBJ2-6
CDR3nt: TGTGCCAGCAGTCGATTACCAACAAGTGTCCTGACTTTC
CDR3aa: CASSRLPTSVLTF

len: 14
abundance: .
v_gene: TRBV5-1
d_gene: TRBD2
j_gene: TRBJ2-5
CDR3nt: TGCGCCAGCAGCTTGGCTAGCGGTGCTGGGACCCAGTACTTC
CDR3aa: CASSLASGAGTQYF

len: 12
abundance: many
v_gene: TRBV7-3
d_gene: .
j_gene: TRBJ2-2
CDR3nt: TGTGCCAGCAGCGTACAACCCGGGGAGCTGTTTTTT
CDR3aa: CASSVQPGELFF

len: 15
abundance: .
v_gene: TRBV7-2
d_gene: TRBD1
j_gene: TRBJ2-7
CDR3nt: TGTGCCAGCAGCAGAGCCGGGACAGGGAACTACGAGCAGTACTTC
CDR3aa: CASSRAGTGNYEQYF

len: 14
abundance: many
v_gene: TRBV10-1
d_gene: .
j_gene: TRBJ2-1
CDR3nt: TGCGCCAGCAGCGGGGGTAGGACAGCCAATGAGCAGTTCTTC
CDR3aa: CASSGGRTANEQFF

len: 13
abundance: .
v_gene: TRBV29-1
d_gene: .
j_gene: TRBJ2-5
CDR3nt: TGCAGCGTTGAAGGGGCCAGAGGGGAGACCCAGTACTTC
CDR3aa: CSVEGARGETQYF

len: 18
abundance: few
v_gene: TRBV11-2
d_gene: .
j_gene: TRBJ2-1
CDR3nt: TGTGCCAGCAGCCACATCGGTGCCGGACCTTTACTCTACAATGAGCAGTTCTTC
CDR3aa: CASSHIGAGPLLYNEQFF

len: 16
abundance: many
v_gene: TRBV6-2/TRBV6-3
d_gene: TRBD1
j_gene: TRBJ1-6
CDR3nt: TGTGCCAGCAGATCGGACAGGGTCATCTATAATTCACCCCTCCACTTT
CDR3aa: CASRSDRVIYNSPLHF

len: 14
abundance: .
v_gene: TRBV9
d_gene: .
j_gene: TRBJ2-3
CDR3nt: TGTGCCAGCAGCGTAGCCCCGACCACAGATACGCAGTATTTT
CDR3aa: CASSVAPTTDTQYF

len: 17
abundance: many
v_gene: TRBV9
d_gene: TRBD2
j_gene: TRBJ2-7
CDR3nt: TGTGCCAGCAGCCCAGGCCGGACTAGCGGGATCTCCTACGAGCAGTACTTC
CDR3aa: CASSPGRTSGISYEQYF

len: 16
abundance: many
v_gene: TRBV7-2
d_gene: TRBD2
j_gene: TRBJ2-1
CDR3nt: TGTGCCAGCAGCTTAAGTCGGGCTAGCGGGAGCAATGAGCAGTTCTTC
CDR3aa: CASSLSRASGSNEQFF

len: 15
abundance: many
v_gene: TRBV6-6
d_gene: .
j_gene: TRBJ2-3
CDR3nt: TGTGCCAGCAGGTCCGGCAGGAAGATTACAGATACGCAGTATTTT
CDR3aa: CASRSGRKITDTQYF

len: 12
abundance: few
v_gene: TRBV29-1
d_gene: .
j_gene: TRBJ1-2
CDR3nt: TGCAGCGTTGGGCAGGGGAGCTATGGCTACACCTTC
CDR3aa: CSVGQGSYGYTF

len: 14
abundance: many
v_gene: TRBV20-1
d_gene: .
j_gene: TRBJ2-1
CDR3nt: TGCAGTGCTGCTAAAACTGTCACCTACAATGAGCAGTTCTTC
CDR3aa: CSAAKTVTYNEQFF

len: 15
abundance: many
v_gene: TRBV7-2
d_gene: TRBD1
j_gene: TRBJ2-5
CDR3nt: TGTGCCAGCAGCACCCTGGACAGGGTTGGTGAGACCCAGTACTTC
CDR3aa: CASSTLDRVGETQYF

len: 13
abundance: many
v_gene: TRBV7-2
d_gene: .
j_gene: TRBJ2-5
CDR3nt: TGTGCCAGCAGCTCCCACCCCGGAGAGACCCAGTACTTC
CDR3aa: CASSSHPGETQYF

len: 15
abundance: many
v_gene: TRBV7-6
d_gene: .
j_gene: TRBJ1-1
CDR3nt: TGTGCCAGCAGCGCCCAGGGTACCCTGAACACTGAAGCTTTCTTT
CDR3aa: CASSAQGTLNTEAFF

len: 15
abundance: .
v_gene: TRBV18
d_gene: .
j_gene: TRBJ2-7
CDR3nt: TGTGCCAGCTCACCCGGGACGAACCCTTCCTACGAGCAGTACTTC
CDR3aa: CASSPGTNPSYEQYF

len: 16
abundance: .
v_gene: TRBV6-1
d_gene: TRBD2
j_gene: TRBJ2-5
CDR3nt: TGTGCCAGCAGCGTAGCGGGAGTCCCCTTTCAAGAGACCCAGTACTTC
CDR3aa: CASSVAGVPFQETQYF

len: 13
abundance: many
v_gene: TRBV29-1
d_gene: .
j_gene: TRBJ2-5
CDR3nt: TGCAGCGCCCTGGGCCCAAGCGAGGAGACCCAGTACTTC
CDR3aa: CSALGPSEETQYF

len: 14
abundance: .
v_gene: TRBV13
d_gene: TRBD1
j_gene: TRBJ1-1
CDR3nt: TGTGCCAGCACCTCCTTAACCGGGACAGTTGACGCTTTCTTT
CDR3aa: CASTSLTGTVDAFF

len: 14
abundance: many
v_gene: TRBV12-3/TRBV12-4
d_gene: .
j_gene: TRBJ1-1
CDR3nt: TGTGCCAGCAGTTCAAGGAGGATGAACACTGAAGCTTTCTTT
CDR3aa: CASSSRRMNTEAFF

len: 14
abundance: many
v_gene: TRBV5-6
d_gene: .
j_gene: TRBJ1-1
CDR3nt: TGTGCCAGCAGCCCCGACAGAAGAAACACTGAAGCTTTCTTT
CDR3aa: CASSPDRRNTEAFF

len: 14
abundance: .
v_gene: TRBV29-1
d_gene: TRBD2
j_gene: TRBJ2-1
CDR3nt: TGCAGCGTCCCCGGGACTAGCGGGAGAAATGAGCAGTTCTTC
CDR3aa: CSVPGTSGRNEQFF

len: 17
abundance: .
v_gene: TRBV28
d_gene: TRBD1
j_gene: TRBJ2-1
CDR3nt: TGTGCCAGCAGTTTATGGGGGAGCGGGACAGGGGTCAATGAGCAGTTCTTC
CDR3aa: CASSLWGSGTGVNEQFF

len: 15
abundance: few
v_gene: TRBV24-1
d_gene: .
j_gene: TRBJ1-2
CDR3nt: TGTGCCACCAGTGACTCCGGCTCTTTCGGGAATGGCTACACCTTC
CDR3aa: CATSDSGSFGNGYTF

len: 13
abundance: .
v_gene: TRBV7-2
d_gene: .
j_gene: TRBJ2-7
CDR3nt: TGTGCCAGCAGCTTACAGCAGCTCTACGAGCAGTACTTC
CDR3aa: CASSLQQLYEQYF

len: 15
abundance: few
v_gene: TRBV5-1
d_gene: TRBD2
j_gene: TRBJ2-4
CDR3nt: TGCGCCAGCAGCTCCGGACTAGCGGGAATCAACATTCAGTACTTC
CDR3aa: CASSSGLAGINIQYF

len: 14
abundance: .
v_gene: TRBV4-1
d_gene: TRBD2
j_gene: TRBJ2-7
CDR3nt: TGCGCCAGCAGCCAAGTAGGCGGGAGGGGCGAGCAGTACTTC
CDR3aa: CASSQVGGRGEQYF

len: 14
abundance: few
v_gene: TRBV3-1
d_gene: .
j_gene: TRBJ2-3
CDR3nt: TGTGCCAGCAGCCAAGATTTTTCGTCAGATACGCAGTATTTT
CDR3aa: CASSQDFSSDTQYF

len: 18
abundance: many
v_gene: TRBV11-2
d_gene: TRBD2
j_gene: TRBJ2-7
CDR3nt: TGTGCCAGCAGCTTAGATCCTCTAGCGGGAGTATCGGCCTACGAGCAGTACTTC
CDR3aa: CASSLDPLAGVSAYEQYF